A single sample gave rise to the 26 T cell receptor beta chains below, sequenced in a study of PD-L1 blockade in urothelial cancer. The time point is: pretreatment peripheral blood. Sequenced by immunoSEQ multiplex PCR; TCRdb stores in-frame clones only, minus some. The sample has about 52,000 clones, around 80% seen once. The specimen was PBMCs, collected around atezolizumab (anti-PD-L1) treatment. Every receptor here comes from a man aged 65 to 85 with urothelial cancer.

The chain employs TRBV6-5 and TRBJ1-2; 7 positions match TRBD1. CDR1 MNHEY and CDR2 SVGAGI come from the germline V gene. The CDR3 covers 13 residues. V trimming: 5 bases; J trimming: 8 bases; junction bases outside the gene matches: 8. DNA of the CDR3: TGTGCCAGCAGTAGGGGGGCAGGGGGGGGCTACACCTTC. Its translation: CASSRGAGGGYTF.

The chain links TRBV7-3 to TRBJ2-1; 8 nucleotides line up with TRBD2. The germline V gene has CDR1 SGHTA and CDR2 FQGTGA. The CDR3 totals 16 residues. Trimming at V came to 5 bases and at J to 7 bases, leaving 13 bases not matched to a gene. The CDR3 DNA sequence: TGTGCCAGCAGCCCGCTACGGGAGGGCCGACGGAATGAGCAGTTCTTC. This codes for CASSPLREGRRNEQFF.

This chain joins TRBV6-1 and TRBJ2-7, with 7 bases identical to TRBD2. CDR3 length equals 13 residues. The V gene's germline CDR1 is MNHNS and CDR2 SASEGT. With 7 bases clipped from V and 3 bases from J, the junction kept 6 bases outside the gene matches. CDR3 bases: TGTGCCAGCACCCAAGGACTAGTCTACGAGCAGTACTTC. This sequence encodes CASTQGLVYEQYF.

V gene TRBV7-2 combines with J gene TRBJ2-1; 10 nucleotides align to TRBD2. The trim removed 2 bases at V and 12 bases at J, leaving 10 bases unmatched. CDR1 SGHTA and CDR2 FQGNSA come from the germline V gene. This CDR3 is 15 amino acids long. CDR3 nucleotide sequence: TGTGCCAGCAGCTTAAACCTAGCGGGGGAGGCCGGGCAGTTCTTC. Amino acid sequence: CASSLNLAGEAGQFF.

This clone was counted a single time. The rearrangement joins TRBV14 to TRBJ1-1; 8 bases align to TRBD1. The V gene's germline CDR1 is SGHDN and CDR2 FVKESK. The CDR3 is 17 amino acids. The ends lost 4 bases at V and 3 bases at J; junction bases unmatched: 13. In DNA form, the CDR3 reads TGTGCCAGCAGCCCACACAGGGGGGCCGTGAGGGACACTGAAGCTTTCTTT. Translating gives CASSPHRGAVRDTEAFF.

The rearrangement uses TRBV28 and TRBJ2-1; TRBD1 aligns across 7 bases. This CDR3 has 12 residues. V lost 5 bases to trimming and J lost 10 bases; unmatched junction nucleotides: 5. The germline V gene encodes CDR1 MDHEN and CDR2 SYDVKM. The CDR3 loop is CASSQRGHEQFF. CDR3 coding DNA: TGTGCCAGCAGTCAAAGGGGGCACGAGCAGTTCTTC.

The J gene is TRBJ1-5, the V gene TRBV6-1, with no clear D. The V end lost 1 base, the J end lost 5 bases, and 6 bases lay between the germline ends. The CDR3 runs to 13 residues. Germline V gene lookup returns CDR1 MNHNS and CDR2 SASEGT. The CDR3 is CASSEGRYQPQHF. In DNA form, the CDR3 reads TGTGCCAGCAGTGAAGGGCGGTATCAGCCCCAGCATTTT.

The chain uses TRBV7-3 and TRBJ2-3, with a weak D call TRBD2 (5 bases). The germline gives CDR1 SGHTA, CDR2 FQGTGA. With 4 bases removed from V and 4 bases from J, the gap between germline ends came to 15 bases. The CDR3 runs 15 residues. DNA for the CDR3: TGTGCCAGCAGCTCCCCCGGGGAGCTGGCAGATACGCAGTATTTT. Protein sequence: CASSSPGELADTQYF. The whole variable domain, remainder taken from reference TRBV7-3 and TRBJ2-3, is GAGVSQTPSNKVTEKGKYVELRCDPISGHTALYWYRQSLGQGPEFLIYFQGTGAADDSGLPNDRFFAVRPEGSVSTLKIQRTERGDSAVYLCASSSPGELADTQYFGPGTRLTVL.

This clone was counted a few times. The CDR3 DNA reads as TGTGCCAGCAGCCAAGATCTCGCGGGAGGGGGCTCCTACGAGCAGTACTTC. It yields the protein CASSQDLAGGGSYEQYF. The chain has TRBV4-2 and TRBJ2-7, with TRBD2 matching 9 bases. Germline V gene sequence: CDR1 LGHNA, CDR2 YNFKEQ. With V trimmed by 0 bases and J by 0 bases, 6 bases remained unmatched. CDR3 length: 17 residues.

This clone was found a few times. The genes are TRBV11-1 and TRBJ1-2, with TRBD1 as a possible D gene (5 bases). The CDR3 has 16 amino acids. The V end lost 4 bases, the J end lost 7 bases, and 22 bases lay between the germline ends. From germline, CDR1 is SGHAT and CDR2 FQDESV (reference sequence). CDR3 sequence: CASSSQGGLTIGGYTF. The DNA for the CDR3 is TGTGCCAGCAGCTCCCAGGGTGGCTTGACAATCGGTGGCTACACCTTC.

This sequence joins TRBV4-3 and TRBJ1-2, with D perhaps TRBD1 (5 bases). CDR1 LGHNA and CDR2 YSLEER come from the germline V gene. V lost 1 base to trimming and J lost 8 bases, with 11 bases between them. The CDR3 consists of 13 residues. CDR3 nucleotide sequence: TGCGCCAGCAGCCAAGTATTAGGGGCGGGCTACACCTTC. Amino acids: CASSQVLGAGYTF.

Concerning this clone: Other DNA sequences within the sample encode an identical CDR3. The chain joins TRBV4-3 to TRBJ2-7; 8 positions agree with TRBD1. Germline CDR1 reads LGHNA; CDR2 reads YSLEER. With 0 bases clipped from V and 4 bases from J, the junction kept 5 bases outside the gene matches. The CDR3 length is 15 residues. As DNA, the CDR3 is TGCGCCAGCAGCCAAGACTACAGGGGGGAATACGAGCAGTACTTC. Amino acids: CASSQDYRGEYEQYF.

V gene TRBV6-4 combines with J gene TRBJ2-2; D ambiguous. CDR1 is MRHNA, CDR2 SNTAGT, per germline. The CDR3 is 14 residues long. V shed 7 bases and J shed 4 bases, with 13 bases lying between them. The CDR3: CASKLVAGTGELFF. In DNA, the CDR3 is TGTGCCAGCAAGTTGGTCGCAGGCACCGGGGAGCTGTTTTTT.

This clone was seen a single time. This chain joins TRBV5-1 and TRBJ2-5; D is possibly TRBD2 (7 bases). The length of the CDR3 is 15 residues. Trimming took off 0 bases at V and 1 base at J, with 10 bases between the two ends. Per germline, CDR1 SGHRS and CDR2 YFSETQ. Here the CDR3 DNA reads TGCGCCAGCAGCTTGGTAGGGGGGGCCCAAGAGACCCAGTACTTC. It yields the protein CASSLVGGAQETQYF.

This rearrangement joins TRBV5-5 to TRBJ2-1; no definite D call. The CDR3 sequence is 11 residues long. V was clipped by 0 bases and J by 15 bases, with 10 bases between them. CDR1 is SGHKS and CDR2 is YYEKEE in the germline V gene (reference sequence). This CDR3 reads CASSLGILTFF. CDR3 nucleotide sequence: TGTGCCAGCAGCTTGGGGATACTAACGTTCTTC.

The chain uses TRBV19 and TRBJ1-6; TRBD1 matches at 9 bases. The V segment lost 6 bases and the J segment 7 bases; nucleotides outside the gene matches: 7. The CDR3 loop spans 15 amino acids. The germline CDR1 and CDR2 sequences are LNHDA and SQIVND (reference sequence). The CDR3 here is CASSPLGQGNSPLHF. The CDR3 coding sequence is TGTGCCAGTAGCCCTTTGGGACAGGGAAATTCACCCCTCCACTTT.

In this sample, this clone turned up a few times. CDR3 sequence reads: CASSLTAAYNEQFF. CDR3 sequence (DNA): TGTGCCAGCAGCTTGACGGCGGCCTACAATGAGCAGTTCTTC. The V call is TRBV11-3, the J call TRBJ2-1; D ambiguous. V lost 3 bases and J 2 bases, leaving 8 bases between the germline ends. Per germline, CDR1 SGHNT and CDR2 YENEEA. The CDR3 runs 14 residues.

The chain couples TRBV7-6 to TRBJ1-6; unclear D gene. CDR1 SGHVS and CDR2 FNYEAQ come from the germline V gene. The CDR3 length is 14 residues. V shed 5 bases and J shed 4 bases, with 9 bases lying between them. Written as DNA, the CDR3 is TGTGCCAGCAGCAGAACAGATTATAATTCACCCCTCCACTTT. This translates into CASSRTDYNSPLHF. The full variable domain, completed using reference TRBV7-6 and TRBJ1-6, is GAGVSQSPRYKVTKRGQDVALRCDPISGHVSLYWYRQALGQGPEFLTYFNYEAQQDKSGLPNDRFSAERPEGSISTLTIQRTEQRDSAMYRCASSRTDYNSPLHFGNGTRLTVT.

J is TRBJ2-5 and V is TRBV5-1; 10 nucleotides align to TRBD1. CDR1 is SGHRS, CDR2 YFSETQ, per germline. Unmatched junction bases numbered 11, after V lost 4 bases and J lost 2 bases. This CDR3 region has 17 residues. The CDR3 region is CASSHLGQGTRQETQYF. The CDR3 DNA reads as TGCGCCAGCAGCCACTTGGGACAGGGGACGAGACAAGAGACCCAGTACTTC.

This clone was counted only a few times. The genes are TRBV27 and TRBJ2-2; D possibly corresponds to TRBD1 (6 bases). The CDR3 has 15 residues. In germline, CDR1 is MNHEY, CDR2 SMNVEV (reference sequence). V was trimmed by 4 bases and J by 6 bases, leaving 15 bases between them. The CDR3 nucleotides are TGTGCCAGCAGTTCCGGGACAATACGACCCGGGGAGCTGTTTTTT. This codes for CASSSGTIRPGELFF.

V is TRBV11-2 and J is TRBJ2-1, with 13 bases fitting TRBD2. Germline V gives CDR1 SGHAT, CDR2 FQNNGV. The CDR3 length is 18 residues. Trimming cost V 2 bases and J 9 bases; bases outside gene matches: 13. DNA for the CDR3: TGTGCCAGCAGCTTAAGGACTAGCGGGAGTACGTCCTCACCTGAGCAGTTCTTC. This gives the protein CASSLRTSGSTSSPEQFF.

V gene TRBV11-2 combines with J gene TRBJ2-1; 15 bases match TRBD2. V was pared by 5 bases and J by 11 bases, with 7 bases of the junction left unmatched. Germline values: CDR1 SGHAT, CDR2 FQNNGV. The CDR3 runs to 15 residues. In DNA, the CDR3 is TGTGCCAGCAGCCTCCCGGGACTAGCGGGAGGTAAGCAGTTCTTC. Translation: CASSLPGLAGGKQFF.

V is TRBV15 and J is TRBJ2-5; D is possibly TRBD1 (5 bases). The CDR3 has 13 residues. V was trimmed by 2 bases and J by 5 bases, leaving 9 bases between them. CDR1 is LNHNV and CDR2 is YYDKDF in the germline V gene (reference sequence). The CDR3 is CATSRTRDETQYF. CDR3 nucleotide sequence: TGTGCCACCAGCAGAACCAGGGATGAGACCCAGTACTTC. The full variable domain, rest sourced from reference TRBV15 and TRBJ2-5, is DAMVIQNPRYQVTQFGKPVTLSCSQTLNHNVMYWYQQKSSQAPKLLFHYYDKDFNNEADTPDNFQSRRPNTSFCFLDIRSPGLGDTAMYLCATSRTRDETQYFGPGTRLLVL.

This sequence joins TRBV6-6 and TRBJ1-6, with TRBD1 as a possible D gene (5 bases). Germline CDR1 is MNHNY and CDR2 is SVGAGI (reference sequence). With 2 bases removed from V and 4 bases from J, the gap between germline ends came to 6 bases. The CDR3 has 14 residues. CDR3: CASSYRGYNSPLHF. Here the CDR3 DNA reads TGTGCCAGCAGTTACAGGGGTTATAATTCACCCCTCCACTTT.

The chain combines TRBV19 with TRBJ2-2, with TRBD1 matching 9 bases. The CDR3 consists of 18 residues. Per germline, CDR1 LNHDA and CDR2 SQIVND (reference sequence). The trim removed 4 bases at V and 6 bases at J, leaving 15 bases unmatched. The DNA of the CDR3 is TGTGCCAGTAGTAAAGGGACAGGGTGGTTTGGTAGGGCCGGGGAGCTGTTTTTT. Its translation: CASSKGTGWFGRAGELFF. Drawing the rest from reference TRBV19 and TRBJ2-2, the complete variable domain is DGGITQSPKYLFRKEGQNVTLSCEQNLNHDAMYWYRQDPGQGLRLIYYSQIVNDFQKGDIAEGYSVSREKKESFPLTVTSAQKNPTAFYLCASSKGTGWFGRAGELFFGEGSRLTVL.

The J gene is TRBJ1-1, the V gene TRBV19; 8 bases line up with TRBD1. The V and J ends lost 6 bases and 1 base, in that order; junction bases with no gene match: 10. The germline gives CDR1 LNHDA, CDR2 SQIVND (reference sequence). This CDR3 spans 16 amino acids. The CDR3 reads CASRPRGQRPNTEAFF. In nucleotides, the CDR3 is TGTGCCAGTAGACCCAGGGGGCAAAGGCCGAACACTGAAGCTTTCTTT.